The 15 T cell receptor beta chains below come from one sample, sequenced in a study of shared clonotypes between healthy human individuals. The assay was immunoSEQ multiplex PCR, and TCRdb's table has in-frame clones only and misses some. In the table there are around 2.3 million clones, 90% to 97% of which are singletons. Sequencing was carried out using naive CD4+ T cells sorted from blood. The subset here: CD45RA+ positively selected. The source is a man in his late teens or twenties in good health.

The CDR3 sequence is CASSEGEWQGGGETQYF. CDR3 DNA sequence: TGTGCCAGCAGTGAAGGTGAATGGCAGGGCGGGGGGGAGACCCAGTACTTC. The V call is TRBV6-1, the J call TRBJ2-5; 8 nucleotides line up with TRBD2. V lost 1 base to trimming and J lost 5 bases; unmatched junction nucleotides: 12. Germline assignment: CDR1 MNHNS and CDR2 SASEGT. The CDR3 is 17 residues long.

The genes are TRBV6-5 and TRBJ1-1; weak D call: TRBD1 (5 bases). The CDR3 covers 13 residues. The V and J ends lost 6 bases and 4 bases respectively, with 12 bases between them. Germline V gene sequence: CDR1 MNHEY, CDR2 SVGAGI. In nucleotides, the CDR3 is TGTGCCAGCAGCAGGGACCGGAGCACTGAAGCTTTCTTT. Protein sequence: CASSRDRSTEAFF.

This rearrangement joins TRBV6-5 to TRBJ2-5, with TRBD2 identical over 10 bases. CDR3 length: 14 residues. Trimming took 0 bases from V and 5 from J; bases not matched to a gene: 0. Germline CDR1 is MNHEY and CDR2 is SVGAGI. The CDR3 loop reads CASSYSSGGETQYF. The DNA for the CDR3 is TGTGCCAGCAGTTACTCTAGCGGGGGGGAGACCCAGTACTTC.

The gene calls are TRBV7-9 and TRBJ1-2; perhaps TRBD1 as D (6 bases). Germline V gives CDR1 SEHNR, CDR2 FQNEAQ (reference sequence). V lost 8 bases and J 7 bases, leaving 23 bases between the germline ends. This CDR3 region has 15 residues. In DNA form, the CDR3 reads TGTGCCAGCTCCAAAGGGGACACCGGAGCGCTTGGCTACACCTTC. This translates into CASSKGDTGALGYTF.

This clone came up once. CDR3 sequence: CASSLGSTPDTQYF. The DNA of the CDR3 is TGTGCCAGCAGCTTAGGGTCAACCCCAGATACGCAGTATTTT. The gene calls are TRBV7-9 and TRBJ2-3, with D unclear. Trimming took 1 base from V and 4 from J, leaving 9 bases between them. The CDR3 runs to 14 residues. Germline V CDR1 and CDR2: SEHNR, FQNEAQ (reference sequence).

The chain has TRBV18 and TRBJ2-5, with D possibly TRBD1 on 5 matching bases. From germline, CDR1 is KGHSH and CDR2 LQKENI. V was cut by 4 bases and J by 2 bases, with 14 bases left in between. The length of the CDR3 is 15 residues. The CDR3 DNA sequence: TGTGCCAGCTCACAGGGGCAAGGCAGACAAGAGACCCAGTACTTC. As protein: CASSQGQGRQETQYF.

V and J are TRBV30 and TRBJ2-7; a weak D match, TRBD2 (5 bases). The germline gives CDR1 GTSNPN, CDR2 SVGIG (reference sequence). This CDR3 is 14 amino acids long. V lost 0 bases and J 0 bases, leaving 9 bases between the germline ends. The CDR3 DNA is TGTGCCTGGAGTGTAGGAGGAAACTCCTACGAGCAGTACTTC. This translates into CAWSVGGNSYEQYF.

The chain joins TRBV2 to TRBJ2-3; TRBD1 is a possible D gene (6 bases). This CDR3 contains 13 residues. Germline CDR1 SNHLY, CDR2 FYNNEI. V lost 11 bases and J lost 3, with 15 bases in between. The CDR3 coding sequence is TGTGCCTGTAGAGTCGACAGGACAGATACGCAGTATTTT. This translates into CACRVDRTDTQYF.

V is TRBV28 and J is TRBJ2-7; D may be TRBD2 (6 bases). Germline V CDR1 and CDR2: MDHEN, SYDVKM. With 8 bases removed from V and 0 bases from J, the gap between germline ends came to 20 bases. The CDR3 totals 16 residues. CDR3 residues: CASQLGGPQSSYEQYF. The CDR3 DNA sequence: TGTGCCAGCCAGCTCGGAGGGCCCCAGAGCTCCTACGAGCAGTACTTC.

The chain carries TRBV10-3 and TRBJ2-7; the match to TRBD2 covers 12 bases. V trimming: 0 bases; J trimming: 3 bases; junction bases outside the gene matches: 0. CDR1 and CDR2 (germline): ENHRY, SYGVKD. This CDR3 has 15 amino acids. This CDR3 is CAISESGLAGYEQYF. The CDR3, as DNA: TGTGCCATCAGTGAGTCGGGACTAGCGGGCTACGAGCAGTACTTC.

The CDR3 reads CASTVQASGNTIYF. CDR3 nucleotide sequence: TGTGCCAGCACGGTGCAGGCTTCCGGAAACACCATATATTTT. The chain recombines TRBV7-9 with TRBJ1-3; D is ambiguous. Germline assignment: CDR1 SEHNR and CDR2 FQNEAQ (reference sequence). V lost 7 bases and J lost 4, with 14 bases in between. This CDR3 comprises 14 residues.

The chain carries TRBV7-2 and TRBJ2-1, with 8 bases lining up with TRBD2. The CDR3 runs 16 residues. Germline lookup yields CDR1 SGHTA and CDR2 FQGNSA. J lost 6 bases, V lost 1 base, and 8 bases had no gene match. CDR3 residues: CASSLVSGLAGNEQFF. The CDR3 DNA sequence: TGTGCCAGCAGCTTAGTGTCTGGACTAGCAGGCAATGAGCAGTTCTTC.

V is TRBV2 and J is TRBJ2-7; the D is unclear. Trimming left V 8 bases short and J 0 bases short, with 14 bases between. Germline V lookup: CDR1 SNHLY, CDR2 FYNNEI. The CDR3 length is 14 residues. The CDR3, as DNA: TGTGCCAGCGGGCGACAACTGAGCTCCTACGAGCAGTACTTC. Residues: CASGRQLSSYEQYF. The full variable domain, rest sourced from reference TRBV2 and TRBJ2-7, is EPEVTQTPSHQVTQMGQEVILRCVPISNHLYFYWYRQILGQKVEFLVSFYNNEISEKSEIFDDQFSVERPDGSNFTLKIRSTKLEDSAMYFCASGRQLSSYEQYFGPGTRLTVT.

The chain joins TRBV7-2 to TRBJ1-3, with D tentatively TRBD1 (6 bases). Germline V lookup: CDR1 SGHTA, CDR2 FQGNSA. V dropped 1 base and J dropped 4 bases, with 14 bases sitting between them. The CDR3 is made up of 16 amino acids. Written as DNA, the CDR3 is TGTGCCAGCAGCTTAGGTCCGCGGGGGGCGGGAAACACCATATATTTT. Residues: CASSLGPRGAGNTIYF.

The J gene is TRBJ1-5, the V gene TRBV7-9; unclear D gene. V was shortened by 1 base and J by 6 bases, with 10 bases between the two germline ends. Germline V gene data show CDR1 as SEHNR and CDR2 as FQNEAQ (reference sequence). The CDR3 is 14 residues long. This CDR3 reads CASSLGGESQPQHF. DNA for the CDR3: TGTGCCAGCAGCTTAGGGGGTGAGAGTCAGCCCCAGCATTTT.